This T cell receptor (beta chain) originates from a study of blood T cells in healthy people across ages. Through a sample-barcoded 5' primer and a J-beta primer mix, a second PCR was run for roughly 6 to 11 cycles. The authors tagged each cDNA molecule using a template-switch adaptor with 12 random nucleotides. TCRdb fed the 5' RACE reads into MiXCR, producing one record per CDR3 protein. The sample yields about a million distinct CDR3 sequences, approximately 49% seen once. Concerning this clonotype itself: Its antigen remains unknown.

The study, taken as a whole, reports: Among long-lived donors, naive CD4+ cells were more numerous and diversity higher than in aged donors.

Sequencing was performed on blood. The source of this sequence is a man under 40 in good health.

The CDR3 DNA is TGTGCCAGCAGGGAACTACAGGGGGTAAACACTGAAGCTTTCTTT. Translated: CASRELQGVNTEAFF. The chain employs TRBV12-3 or TRBV12-4 and TRBJ1-1; 8 nucleotides match TRBD1. Trimming at V came to 6 bases and at J to 2 bases, leaving 8 bases not matched to a gene. The CDR3 consists of 15 residues.